The 18 T cell receptor beta chains presented below share a single source sample, sequenced in a study of blood T cell repertoires in COVID-19 (dated by TCRdb to 2019 to 2021). Library preparation was by the immunoSEQ multiplex PCR assay. Held by TCRdb, this immuneACCESS table contains in-frame sequences only and omits some clones. Under half of the omission traces to an unresolved V gene where checked; the cause of the rest is unknown. The sample contains around 180,000 clones, roughly 84% of them found a single time. The top ten clones comprise about 10% of the sample. The sequenced sample was peripheral blood. Receptors originate from an elderly woman with active or convalescent COVID-19.

This clone was detected a few times. V usage is TRBV6-5 and J usage is TRBJ1-1; TRBD1 matches at 9 bases. Germline V gene data show CDR1 as MNHEY and CDR2 as SVGAGI. The V segment lost 4 bases and the J segment 6 bases; nucleotides outside the gene matches: 9. The CDR3 sequence is 15 residues long. The CDR3 reads CASSSPGQGEAEAFF. The CDR3 nucleotides read TGTGCCAGCAGTTCCCCGGGACAGGGAGAAGCTGAAGCTTTCTTT.

The CDR3 bases are TGTGCCAGCAGTCCGGACAGGGTCACCGGGGAGCTGTTTTTT. Translated: CASSPDRVTGELFF. The gene calls are TRBV6-5 and TRBJ2-2, with 8 bases lining up with TRBD1. V shed 5 bases and J 4 bases; nucleotides not matched to a gene: 3. This CDR3 has 14 residues. Germline CDR1 and CDR2: MNHEY and SVGAGI.

The rearrangement links TRBV6-5 to TRBJ1-5, with 10 bases that match TRBD1. Trimming removed 2 bases from V and 5 bases from J; junction bases left unmatched: 0. In germline, CDR1 is MNHEY, CDR2 SVGAGI. The CDR3 runs to 14 residues. This CDR3 is CASSYGTGDQPQHF. The CDR3 nucleotides are TGTGCCAGCAGTTACGGGACAGGGGATCAGCCCCAGCATTTT.

The V and J genes are TRBV19 and TRBJ2-7; a weak D match, TRBD1 (5 bases). The CDR3 covers 13 residues. The germline V gene encodes CDR1 LNHDA and CDR2 SQIVND (reference sequence). Between the trimmed V and J ends, which lost 3 bases and 5 bases, there was a span of 11 bases. The CDR3 DNA is TGTGCCAGTAGTATTCAGGGTATGGACGAGCAGTACTTC. Translation: CASSIQGMDEQYF.

This chain joins TRBV6-6 and TRBJ2-1; TRBD1 agrees at 9 bases. Germline CDR1 and CDR2: MNHNY and SVGAGI (reference sequence). There are 14 residues in the CDR3. The trim removed 7 bases at V and 4 bases at J, leaving 5 bases unmatched. The CDR3: CASKWDRAYNEQFF. CDR3 bases: TGTGCCAGCAAATGGGACAGGGCGTACAATGAGCAGTTCTTC.

Only a few counts were recorded for this clone. The V gene is TRBV5-8, the J gene TRBJ2-1; D might be TRBD2 (5 bases). Germline loops: CDR1 SGHTS, CDR2 YDEGEE. CDR3 length equals 14 residues. Deletions cut 2 bases from V and 6 bases from J, with 12 bases between. The CDR3 is CASSLGLSGNEQFF. CDR3 in DNA: TGTGCCAGCAGCTTAGGACTCTCGGGCAATGAGCAGTTCTTC.

The chain combines TRBV4-2 with TRBJ2-1, with TRBD2 as a possible D gene (6 bases). V was cut by 4 bases and J by 9 bases, with 7 bases left in between. The CDR3 extends over 11 amino acids. The germline V gene has CDR1 LGHNA and CDR2 YNFKEQ. CDR3 nucleotides: TGTGCCAGCAGCCGGAGGGGTGAGCAGTTCTTC. It is translated as CASSRRGEQFF.

This clone appeared once. This rearrangement joins TRBV5-1 to TRBJ2-1; the match to TRBD1 covers 7 bases. V lost 1 base and J lost 8; bases outside the gene matches: 3. Germline loops: CDR1 SGHRS, CDR2 YFSETQ. The CDR3 has 13 residues. The CDR3 DNA reads as TGCGCCAGCAGCTTGTCGGGACAGCATGAGCAGTTCTTC. This encodes CASSLSGQHEQFF.

The chain is built from TRBV12-3 or TRBV12-4 and TRBJ2-7, with D possibly TRBD1 on 6 matching bases. This CDR3 is 13 amino acids long. V was shortened by 7 bases and J by 5 bases, with 15 bases between the two germline ends. As DNA, the CDR3 is TGTGCCAGCACCAATTCCAGGGGAAACGAGCAGTACTTC. This gives the protein CASTNSRGNEQYF.

J is TRBJ2-7 and V is TRBV27, with 8 bases that match TRBD2. V shed 0 bases and J 9 bases; nucleotides not matched to a gene: 7. Germline CDR1 is MNHEY and CDR2 is SMNVEV (reference sequence). The CDR3 runs 14 residues. The CDR3 DNA follows: TGTGCCAGCAGTTTATCGGCGGGACTAGTCTGGCAGTACTTC. Translating it yields CASSLSAGLVWQYF.

This chain joins TRBV28 and TRBJ1-2, with a tentative D call TRBD1 (6 bases). The germline V gene has CDR1 MDHEN and CDR2 SYDVKM. Trimming stripped 5 bases from V and 8 bases from J, with 12 bases between. This CDR3 is built from 12 residues. As DNA, the CDR3 is TGTGCCAGCAGTCACGGACAGCTCGGCTACACCTTC. It encodes CASSHGQLGYTF.

The J gene is TRBJ2-7, the V gene TRBV10-1, with 9 bases fitting TRBD1. Germline CDR1 reads WNHNN; CDR2 reads SYGVQD (reference sequence). CDR3 length equals 15 residues. With 3 bases clipped from V and 3 bases from J, the junction kept 6 bases outside the gene matches. CDR3 DNA: TGCGCCAGCAGTGACCCGGGACAGGGCGTCTACGAGCAGTACTTC. Translating it yields CASSDPGQGVYEQYF.

Regarding this clone: The same CDR3 arises from other DNA sequences in this sample as well. The rearrangement joins TRBV18 to TRBJ1-5, with TRBD1 matching 10 bases. Losses at the gene ends were 6 bases for V and 2 bases for J; bases not matched to a gene: 4. This CDR3 has 15 amino acids. The germline V gene encodes CDR1 KGHSH and CDR2 LQKENI. The CDR3 DNA follows: TGTGCCAGCTCCCCGGGGACAGGGGGCAATCAGCCCCAGCATTTT. It is translated as CASSPGTGGNQPQHF.

The chain links TRBV27 to TRBJ2-5; D unclear. The V end lost 6 bases, the J end lost 5 bases, and 13 bases lay between the germline ends. This CDR3 comprises 13 residues. Germline CDR1 reads MNHEY; CDR2 reads SMNVEV (reference sequence). The CDR3 coding sequence is TGTGCCAGCAGCCTACAGCTTTGGGAGACCCAGTACTTC. Translation: CASSLQLWETQYF.

CDR3 loop: CASSSYQVPRDTEAFF. The CDR3 nucleotides are TGTGCCAGCTCGTCATACCAGGTGCCGAGAGACACTGAAGCTTTCTTT. The rearrangement uses TRBV18 and TRBJ1-1, with D unresolved. This CDR3 is built from 16 residues. V was shortened by 6 bases and J by 3 bases, with 20 bases between the two germline ends. CDR1 and CDR2 (germline): KGHSH, LQKENI.

The CDR3 nucleotides read TGTGCCAGTAGCCCTACAGGGTTAACCGGGGAGCTGTTTTTT. Translated: CASSPTGLTGELFF. The rearrangement uses TRBV19 and TRBJ2-2; perhaps TRBD1 as D (6 bases). CDR1 and CDR2 from the germline V gene are LNHDA and SQIVND (reference sequence). CDR3 length: 14 amino acids. The V end lost 6 bases, the J end lost 5 bases, and 13 bases lay between the germline ends. The variable domain in full, completed from reference TRBV19 and TRBJ2-2, reads DGGITQSPKYLFRKEGQNVTLSCEQNLNHDAMYWYRQDPGQGLRLIYYSQIVNDFQKGDIAEGYSVSREKKESFPLTVTSAQKNPTAFYLCASSPTGLTGELFFGEGSRLTVL.

V is TRBV9 and J is TRBJ2-3; no definite D call. The CDR3 has 12 amino acids. Germline V lookup: CDR1 SGDLS, CDR2 YYNGEE. Trimming pared 5 bases from V and 4 bases from J, leaving 8 bases between. CDR3 sequence (DNA): TGTGCCAGCAGTGAGGCAGCAGATACGCAGTATTTT. This gives the protein CASSEAADTQYF.

This rearrangement joins TRBV19 to TRBJ2-5; TRBD1 matches at 7 bases. The ends lost 5 bases at V and 4 bases at J; junction bases unmatched: 10. This CDR3 contains 15 residues. From germline, CDR1 is LNHDA and CDR2 SQIVND (reference sequence). Written as DNA, the CDR3 is TGTGCCAGTAGTGGACGGACAGGTTTCGTAGAGACCCAGTACTTC. This codes for CASSGRTGFVETQYF.